This T cell receptor beta chain is from a study of T cell responses to AZD1222 COVID-19 vaccine. Libraries were prepared by immunoSEQ multiplex PCR; TCRdb keeps only in-frame clonotypes and omits some of them. This table holds around 170,000 clones, just over 90% found once. V lost 2 bases to trimming and J lost 9 bases, with 11 bases between them. Germline assignment: CDR1 LGHDT and CDR2 YNNKEL (reference sequence). The CDR3 is made up of 12 amino acids. The chain combines TRBV3-1 (or the pseudogene TRBV3-2) with TRBJ2-7, with a tentative D call TRBD1 (5 bases). The source of this sequence is an adult in good health. Specimen: peripheral blood, collected on day 0 of AZD1222 vaccination. CDR3 coding DNA: TGTGCCAGCAGCCAAACCCTGACAGTGCAGTACTTC. Translation: CASSQTLTVQYF.